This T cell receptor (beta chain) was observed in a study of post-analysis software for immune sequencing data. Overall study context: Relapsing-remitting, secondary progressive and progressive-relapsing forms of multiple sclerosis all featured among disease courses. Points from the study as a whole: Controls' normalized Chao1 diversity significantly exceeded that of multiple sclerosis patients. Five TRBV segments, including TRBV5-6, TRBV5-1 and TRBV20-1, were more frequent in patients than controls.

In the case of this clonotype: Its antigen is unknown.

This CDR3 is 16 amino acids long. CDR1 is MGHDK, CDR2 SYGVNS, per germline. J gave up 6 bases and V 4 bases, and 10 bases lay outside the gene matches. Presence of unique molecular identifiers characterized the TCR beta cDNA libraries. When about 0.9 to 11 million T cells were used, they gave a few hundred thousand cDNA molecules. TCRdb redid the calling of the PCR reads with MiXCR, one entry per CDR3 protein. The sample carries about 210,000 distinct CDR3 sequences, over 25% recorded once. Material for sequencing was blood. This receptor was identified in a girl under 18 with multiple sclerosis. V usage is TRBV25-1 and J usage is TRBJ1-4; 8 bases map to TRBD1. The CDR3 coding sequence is TGTGCCAGCAGTGCCTGGACAGGGAAGGGTGATGAAAAACTGTTTTTT. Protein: CASSAWTGKGDEKLFF.